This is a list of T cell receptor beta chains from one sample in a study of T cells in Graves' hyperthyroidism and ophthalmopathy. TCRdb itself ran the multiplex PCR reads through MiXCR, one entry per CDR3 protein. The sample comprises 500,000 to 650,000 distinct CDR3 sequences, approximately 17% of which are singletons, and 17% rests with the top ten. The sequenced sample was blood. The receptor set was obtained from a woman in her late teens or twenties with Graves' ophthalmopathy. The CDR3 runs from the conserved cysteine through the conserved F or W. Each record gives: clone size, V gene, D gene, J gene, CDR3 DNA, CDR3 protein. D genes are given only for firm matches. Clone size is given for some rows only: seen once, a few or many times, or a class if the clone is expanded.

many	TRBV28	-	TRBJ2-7	TGTGCCAGCAGTTTATCCCGACATTTCCCCTACGAGCAGTACTTC	CASSLSRHFPYEQYF
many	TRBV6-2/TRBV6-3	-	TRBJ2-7	TGTGCCAGCAGTTACGTCACCGCCTACGAGCAGTACTTC	CASSYVTAYEQYF
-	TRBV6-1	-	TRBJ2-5	TGTGCCAGCAGGGCCGAGGAGACCCAGTACTTC	CASRAEETQYF
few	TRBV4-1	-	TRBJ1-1	TGCGCCAGCAGCCAAGATGGAACGCCCGAAGCTTTCTTT	CASSQDGTPEAFF
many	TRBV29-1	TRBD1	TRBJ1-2	TGCAGCGTCGGCGGGGCCCAGGAGACAGGGCTTCCCTGGAGGAACTATGGCTACACCTTC	CSVGGAQETGLPWRNYGYTF
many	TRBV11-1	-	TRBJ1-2	TGTGCCAGCAGTCAGCAGGGACAAGATGGCTACACCTTC	CASSQQGQDGYTF
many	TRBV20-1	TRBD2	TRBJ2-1	TGCAGTGCTCTACTAGCGGGACCCTACAATGAGCAGTTCTTC	CSALLAGPYNEQFF
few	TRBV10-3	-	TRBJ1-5	TGTGCCATCAGTGAAGGGGACACCCATCAGCCCCAGCATTTT	CAISEGDTHQPQHF
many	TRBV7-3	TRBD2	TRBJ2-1	TGTGCCAGCAGCCTACTAGCGGGAGCAGCCAATGAGCAGTTCTTC	CASSLLAGAANEQFF
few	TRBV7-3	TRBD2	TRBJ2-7	TGTGCCAGCAGCCCATCGGGACTAGCTGGCGCCGAGCAGTACTTC	CASSPSGLAGAEQYF
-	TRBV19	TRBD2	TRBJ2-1	TGTGCCAGTAGTTCGGTAGCGGGGGGGCGTGAGCAGTTCTTC	CASSSVAGGREQFF
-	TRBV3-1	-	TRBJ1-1	TGTGCCAGCAGCCAAGATAGGGGGGGATGGACTGAAGCTTTCTTT	CASSQDRGGWTEAFF
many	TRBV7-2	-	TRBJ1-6	TGTGCCAGCAGGTTTATGCGGGGCGAGGGTAATTCACCCCTCCACTTT	CASRFMRGEGNSPLHF
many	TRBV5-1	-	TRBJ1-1	TGCGCCAGCAGCTTGGACAGTGTGAACACTGAAGCTTTCTTT	CASSLDSVNTEAFF
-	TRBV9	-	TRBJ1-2	TGTGCCAGCAGCGTAGGACTCCGCGGGCAGGCTGGCTACACCTTC	CASSVGLRGQAGYTF
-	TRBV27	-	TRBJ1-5	TGTGCCAGCAGTCAAACCTTCGGGGGTCCCCAGCATTTT	CASSQTFGGPQHF
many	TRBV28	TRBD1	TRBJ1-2	TGTGCCAGCAATGCAGGGGGCTATGGCTACACCTTC	CASNAGGYGYTF
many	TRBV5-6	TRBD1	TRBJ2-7	TGTGCCAGCAGCTTCGGGACAGGGGGTGGCGAGCAGTACTTC	CASSFGTGGGEQYF
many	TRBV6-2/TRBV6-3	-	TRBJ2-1	TGTGCCAGCAGTTCTAAGGGCAATGAGCAGTTCTTC	CASSSKGNEQFF
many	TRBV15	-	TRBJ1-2	TGTGCCACCAGCAGAGAAACCAGAGACTATGGCTACACCTTC	CATSRETRDYGYTF
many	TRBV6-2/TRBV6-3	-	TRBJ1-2	TGTGCCAGCAGTTACGGGGGGAACTATGGCTACACCTTC	CASSYGGNYGYTF
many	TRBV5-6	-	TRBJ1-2	TGTGCCAGCAGCCCCCGGGGGGTCGACTATGGCTACACCTTC	CASSPRGVDYGYTF
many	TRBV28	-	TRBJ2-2	TGTGCCAGCAGCCTGGCGGGGGCGGGCACCGGGGAGCTGTTTTTT	CASSLAGAGTGELFF
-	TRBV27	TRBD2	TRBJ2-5	TGTGCCAGCAGACCTACTAGCGGGACACCCCAAGAGACCCAGTACTTC	CASRPTSGTPQETQYF
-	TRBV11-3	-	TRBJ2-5	TGTGCCAGCAGCTTAGGGCCGGCGGAGACCCAGTACTTC	CASSLGPAETQYF
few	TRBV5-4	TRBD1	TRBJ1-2	TGTGCCAGCAGCTTGAGGGGTGACAGGGGGGATGGCTACACCTTC	CASSLRGDRGDGYTF